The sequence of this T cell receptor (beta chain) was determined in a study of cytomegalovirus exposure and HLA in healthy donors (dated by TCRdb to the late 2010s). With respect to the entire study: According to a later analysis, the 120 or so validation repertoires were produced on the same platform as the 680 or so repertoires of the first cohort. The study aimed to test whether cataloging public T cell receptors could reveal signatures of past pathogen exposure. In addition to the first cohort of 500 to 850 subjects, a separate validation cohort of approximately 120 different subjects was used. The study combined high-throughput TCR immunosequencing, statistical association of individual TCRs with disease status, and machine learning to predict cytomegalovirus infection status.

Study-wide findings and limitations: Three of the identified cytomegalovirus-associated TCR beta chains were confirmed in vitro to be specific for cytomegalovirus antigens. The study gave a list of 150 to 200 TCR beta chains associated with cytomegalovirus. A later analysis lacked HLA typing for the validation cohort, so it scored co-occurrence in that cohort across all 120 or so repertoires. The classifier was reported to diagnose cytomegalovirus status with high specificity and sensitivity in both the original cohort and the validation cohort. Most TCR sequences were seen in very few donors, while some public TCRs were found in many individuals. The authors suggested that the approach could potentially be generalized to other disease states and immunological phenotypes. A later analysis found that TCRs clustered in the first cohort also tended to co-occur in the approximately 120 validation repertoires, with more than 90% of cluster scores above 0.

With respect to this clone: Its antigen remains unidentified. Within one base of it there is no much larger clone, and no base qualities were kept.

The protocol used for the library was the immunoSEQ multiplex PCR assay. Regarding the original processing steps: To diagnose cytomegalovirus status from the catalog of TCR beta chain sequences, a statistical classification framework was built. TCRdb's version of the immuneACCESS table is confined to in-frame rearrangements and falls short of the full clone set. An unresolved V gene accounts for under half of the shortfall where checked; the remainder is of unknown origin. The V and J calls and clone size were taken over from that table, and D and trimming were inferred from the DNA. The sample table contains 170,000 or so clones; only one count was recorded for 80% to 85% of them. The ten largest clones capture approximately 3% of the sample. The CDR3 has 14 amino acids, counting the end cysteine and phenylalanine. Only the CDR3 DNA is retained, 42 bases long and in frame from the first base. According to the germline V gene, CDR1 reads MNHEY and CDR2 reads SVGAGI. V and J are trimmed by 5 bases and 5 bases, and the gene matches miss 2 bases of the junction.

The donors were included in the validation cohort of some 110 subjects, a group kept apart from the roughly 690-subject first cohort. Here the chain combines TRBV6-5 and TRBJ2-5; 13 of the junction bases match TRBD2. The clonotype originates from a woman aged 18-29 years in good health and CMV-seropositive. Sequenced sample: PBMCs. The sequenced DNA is TGTGCCAGCAGTCAGACTAGCGGGGGGGAGACCCAGTACTTC. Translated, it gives CASSQTSGGETQYF.